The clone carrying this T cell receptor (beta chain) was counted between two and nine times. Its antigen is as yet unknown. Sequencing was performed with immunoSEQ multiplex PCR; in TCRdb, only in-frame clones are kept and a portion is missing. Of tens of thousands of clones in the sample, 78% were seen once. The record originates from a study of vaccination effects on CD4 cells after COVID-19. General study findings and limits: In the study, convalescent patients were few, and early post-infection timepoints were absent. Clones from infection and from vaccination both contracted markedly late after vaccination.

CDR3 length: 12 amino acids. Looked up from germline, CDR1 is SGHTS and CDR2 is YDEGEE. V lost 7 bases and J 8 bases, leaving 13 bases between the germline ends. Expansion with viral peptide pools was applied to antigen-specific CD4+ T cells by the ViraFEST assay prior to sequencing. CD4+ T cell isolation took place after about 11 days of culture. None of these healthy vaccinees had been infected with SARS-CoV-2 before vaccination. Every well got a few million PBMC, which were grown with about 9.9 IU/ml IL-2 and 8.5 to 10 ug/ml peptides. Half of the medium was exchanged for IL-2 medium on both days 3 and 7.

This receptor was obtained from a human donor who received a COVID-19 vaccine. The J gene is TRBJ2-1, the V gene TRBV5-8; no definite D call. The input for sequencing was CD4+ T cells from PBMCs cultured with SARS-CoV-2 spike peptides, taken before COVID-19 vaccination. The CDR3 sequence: CASPGFRHEQFF. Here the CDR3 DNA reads TGTGCCAGCCCCGGGTTCCGCCATGAGCAGTTCTTC.